Listed here are 13 T cell receptor beta chains from one sample, sequenced in a study of technical replicates of blood from several donors (dated 2017 in TCRdb). The library was prepared using the immunoSEQ multiplex PCR assay. TCRdb's version of the immuneACCESS table is confined to in-frame rearrangements and falls short of the full clone set. An unresolved V gene accounts for under half of the shortfall where checked; the remainder is of unknown origin. This sample is represented by about 100,000 clones; approximately 94% of them were singletons. The ten largest account for 0.24% of the sample. The sample comprised T cells isolated from PBMCs. The receptors derive from a human donor in good health.

The chain joins TRBV19 to TRBJ1-4; a weak D match, TRBD1 (5 bases). The CDR3 loop spans 15 amino acids. The ends were cut back, 6 bases at V and 0 bases at J, with 11 bases in the middle. The germline V gene encodes CDR1 LNHDA and CDR2 SQIVND (reference sequence). Written as DNA, the CDR3 is TGTGCCAGTAGGAAACAGGCTACAACTAATGAAAAACTGTTTTTT. Amino acid sequence: CASRKQATTNEKLFF.

The chain's CDR3 is CSAGDYEQYF. The CDR3 coding sequence is TGCAGCGCAGGGGATTACGAGCAGTACTTC. The genes are TRBV29-1 and TRBJ2-7; a weak D match, TRBD1 (6 bases). This CDR3 has 10 amino acids. CDR1 and CDR2 (germline): SQVTM, ANQGSEA. Trimming stripped 7 bases from V and 4 bases from J, with 8 bases between.

This sequence joins TRBV30 and TRBJ1-1; the D is unclear. V lost 0 bases to trimming and J lost 11 bases, with 10 bases between them. This CDR3 has 11 amino acids. In germline, CDR1 is GTSNPN, CDR2 SVGIG (reference sequence). The DNA for the CDR3 is TGTGCCTGGAGTGTAAGTACACCTGCTTTCTTT. Translated, it gives CAWSVSTPAFF.

The chain carries TRBV19 and TRBJ2-3; 10 bases fit TRBD2. This CDR3 has 14 amino acids. V was pared by 6 bases and J by 8 bases, with 8 bases of the junction left unmatched. The germline V gene encodes CDR1 LNHDA and CDR2 SQIVND (reference sequence). Written as DNA, the CDR3 is TGTGCCAGTAGCAGCGGGGGGGCAGGAGGTACGCAGTATTTT. Amino acids: CASSSGGAGGTQYF.

The chain is built from TRBV11-3 and TRBJ2-1; 7 bases are shared with TRBD1. V lost 3 bases to trimming and J lost 5 bases; unmatched junction nucleotides: 4. CDR1 is SGHNT and CDR2 is YENEEA in the germline V gene. The CDR3 runs to 14 residues. CDR3 residues: CASSFEGAHNEQFF. The CDR3, as DNA: TGTGCCAGCAGCTTCGAGGGGGCTCACAATGAGCAGTTCTTC.

This clone was picked up a small number of times. This chain links TRBV29-1 with TRBJ1-2, with TRBD1 as a possible D gene (5 bases). The CDR3 covers 11 residues. CDR1 is SQVTM and CDR2 is ANQGSEA in the germline V gene. V lost 7 bases to trimming and J lost 6 bases, with 12 bases between them. The CDR3 DNA sequence: TGCAGCGGGGGACTAGGAGATGGCTACACCTTC. It translates to CSGGLGDGYTF.

This chain uses TRBV9 with TRBJ2-1, with 8 bases identical to TRBD1. V gave up 2 bases and J gave up 7 bases; unmatched junction bases: 8. The germline V gene has CDR1 SGDLS and CDR2 YYNGEE. The CDR3 contains 15 residues. The CDR3 loop reads CASSVDRGSENEQFF. CDR3 in DNA: TGTGCCAGCAGCGTCGACAGGGGATCGGAGAATGAGCAGTTCTTC. Drawing the rest from reference TRBV9 and TRBJ2-1, the complete variable domain is DSGVTQTPKHLITATGQRVTLRCSPRSGDLSVYWYQQSLDQGLQFLIQYYNGEERAKGNILERFSAQQFPDLHSELNLSSLELGDSALYFCASSVDRGSENEQFFGPGTRLTVL.

This chain joins TRBV18 and TRBJ2-1, with 9 positions matching TRBD2. The length of the CDR3 is 16 residues. CDR1 is KGHSH and CDR2 is LQKENI in the germline V gene. The junction had 9 bases not matched to a gene; V was cut back by 3 bases and J by 6 bases. The chain's CDR3 is CASSPPGLAVGNEQFF. CDR3 DNA sequence: TGTGCCAGCTCACCTCCGGGACTAGCAGTCGGCAATGAGCAGTTCTTC.

This chain joins TRBV19 and TRBJ2-1; weak D call: TRBD1 (5 bases). CDR1 LNHDA and CDR2 SQIVND come from the germline V gene (reference sequence). This CDR3 is 15 amino acids long. Trimming cost V 6 bases and J 8 bases, with 20 bases left between them. The CDR3, as DNA: TGTGCCAGTAGATTTGGCCAGGACGGCAGGGATGAGCAGTTCTTC. Its translation: CASRFGQDGRDEQFF.

The V gene is TRBV10-3, the J gene TRBJ1-2; 8 nucleotides line up with TRBD1. The junction had 11 bases not matched to a gene; V was cut back by 4 bases and J by 1 base. CDR3 length: 17 residues. In germline, CDR1 is ENHRY, CDR2 SYGVKD. The CDR3 DNA reads as TGTGCCATCAGTGTACCTATCGGGACAGGAGGTAACTATGGCTACACCTTC. Amino acids: CAISVPIGTGGNYGYTF.

The count of this clone is one. This chain connects TRBV11-2 to TRBJ1-6; D gene uncertain. Germline V gene sequence: CDR1 SGHAT, CDR2 FQNNGV. The length of the CDR3 is 11 residues. Trimming cost V 5 bases and J 9 bases, with 5 bases left between them. The CDR3 DNA reads TGTGCCAGCAGCCTAATTTCACCCCTCCACTTT. Translation: CASSLISPLHF.

The chain recombines TRBV5-1 with TRBJ2-1, with D unresolved. CDR3 length: 15 amino acids. V was pared by 4 bases and J by 8 bases, with 19 bases between. Germline V gene data show CDR1 as SGHRS and CDR2 as YFSETQ. The CDR3 here is CASSLGTLTWDEQFF. The CDR3 region has the DNA TGCGCCAGCAGCCTGGGAACTCTGACATGGGATGAGCAGTTCTTC.

This clone was seen a single time. This sequence joins TRBV10-3 and TRBJ2-3; 7 nucleotides agree with TRBD2. Germline V gene lookup returns CDR1 ENHRY and CDR2 SYGVKD. This CDR3 spans 16 amino acids. Unmatched junction bases numbered 4, after V lost 0 bases and J lost 1 base. The CDR3 loop is CAISESRSGGTDTQYF. The CDR3, as DNA: TGTGCCATCAGTGAGTCGAGGAGCGGGGGCACAGATACGCAGTATTTT.